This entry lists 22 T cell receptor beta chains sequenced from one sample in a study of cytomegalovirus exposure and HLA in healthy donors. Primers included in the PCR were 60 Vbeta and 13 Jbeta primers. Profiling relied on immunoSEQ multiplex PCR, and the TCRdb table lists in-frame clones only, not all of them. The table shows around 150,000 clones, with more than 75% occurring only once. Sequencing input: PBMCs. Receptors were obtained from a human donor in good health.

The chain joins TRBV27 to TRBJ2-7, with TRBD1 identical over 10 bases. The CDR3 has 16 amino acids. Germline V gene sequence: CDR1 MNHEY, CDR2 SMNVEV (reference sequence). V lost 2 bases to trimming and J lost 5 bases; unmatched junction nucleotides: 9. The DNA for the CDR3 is TGTGCCAGCAGTTTAATTAAGGGGACAGGGGTCGACGAGCAGTACTTC. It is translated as CASSLIKGTGVDEQYF.

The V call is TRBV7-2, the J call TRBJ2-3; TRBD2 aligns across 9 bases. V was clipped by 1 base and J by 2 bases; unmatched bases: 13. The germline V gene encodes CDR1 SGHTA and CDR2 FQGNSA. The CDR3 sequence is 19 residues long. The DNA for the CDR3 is TGTGCCAGCAGCTTAGGGGTCCGTCGACTAGCGGCCCACACAGATACGCAGTATTTT. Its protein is CASSLGVRRLAAHTDTQYF.

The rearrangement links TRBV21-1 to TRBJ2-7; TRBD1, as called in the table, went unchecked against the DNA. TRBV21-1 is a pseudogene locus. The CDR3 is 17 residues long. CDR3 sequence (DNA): TGTGCCAGCAGCAAACAGACACCGGGACAGGGCACCTACGAGCAGTACTTC. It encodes CASSKQTPGQGTYEQYF.

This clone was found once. CDR3 DNA: TGTGCCAGCAGCTTAGCGGGACAGGGGACTCAAGAGACCCAGTACTTC. This codes for CASSLAGQGTQETQYF. The rearrangement joins TRBV13 to TRBJ2-5; TRBD1 agrees at 10 bases. The CDR3 is made up of 16 amino acids. Trimming took 1 base from V and 2 from J; bases not matched to a gene: 4. Germline-derived CDR1 and CDR2 are PRHDT and FYEKMQ (reference sequence).

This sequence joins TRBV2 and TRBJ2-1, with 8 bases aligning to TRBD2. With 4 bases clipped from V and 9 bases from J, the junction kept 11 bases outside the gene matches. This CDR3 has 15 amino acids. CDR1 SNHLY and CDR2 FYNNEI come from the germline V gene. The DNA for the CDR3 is TGTGCCAGCAGTGTACCAGCGGGAGCGAAGGGTGAGCAGTTCTTC. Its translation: CASSVPAGAKGEQFF.

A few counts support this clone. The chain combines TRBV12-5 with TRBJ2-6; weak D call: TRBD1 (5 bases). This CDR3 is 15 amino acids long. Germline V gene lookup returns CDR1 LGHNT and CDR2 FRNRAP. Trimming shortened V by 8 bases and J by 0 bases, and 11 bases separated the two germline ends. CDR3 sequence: CASTGRFSGANVLTF. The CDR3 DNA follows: TGTGCTAGTACAGGCCGCTTCTCTGGGGCCAACGTCCTGACTTTC.

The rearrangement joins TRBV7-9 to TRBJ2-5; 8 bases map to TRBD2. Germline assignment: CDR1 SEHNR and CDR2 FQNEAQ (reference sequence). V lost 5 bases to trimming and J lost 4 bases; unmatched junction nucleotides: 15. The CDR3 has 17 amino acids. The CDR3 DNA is TGTGCCAGCAGCCCTCCCTCTGCCGGGAGGGAACGAGAGACCCAGTACTTC. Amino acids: CASSPPSAGRERETQYF.

The CDR3 sequence is CASSLVGGGFNEQFF. For the CDR3, the DNA is TGTGCCAGCAGCTTGGTAGGGGGGGGGTTCAATGAGCAGTTCTTC. This rearrangement joins TRBV5-6 to TRBJ2-1; D may be TRBD2 (7 bases). The germline gives CDR1 SGHDT, CDR2 YYEEEE. V was trimmed by 0 bases and J by 6 bases, leaving 13 bases between them. The CDR3 extends over 15 amino acids.

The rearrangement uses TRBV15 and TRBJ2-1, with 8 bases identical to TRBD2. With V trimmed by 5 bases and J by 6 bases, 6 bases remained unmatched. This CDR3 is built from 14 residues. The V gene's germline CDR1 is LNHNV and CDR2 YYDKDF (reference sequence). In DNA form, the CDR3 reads TGTGCCACCAGCGGGAGCGGGAGTGGCAATGAGCAGTTCTTC. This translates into CATSGSGSGNEQFF.

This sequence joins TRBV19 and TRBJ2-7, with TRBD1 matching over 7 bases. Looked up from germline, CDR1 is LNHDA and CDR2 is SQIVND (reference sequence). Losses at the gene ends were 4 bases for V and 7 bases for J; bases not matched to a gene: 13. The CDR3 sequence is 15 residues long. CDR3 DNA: TGTGCCAGTAGTACCGACAGGGTACCCCAAAATGAGCAGTACTTC. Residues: CASSTDRVPQNEQYF.

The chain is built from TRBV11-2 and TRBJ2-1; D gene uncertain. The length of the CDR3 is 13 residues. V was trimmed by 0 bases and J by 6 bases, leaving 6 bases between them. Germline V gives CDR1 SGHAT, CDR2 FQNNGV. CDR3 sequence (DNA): TGTGCCAGCAGCTTAGATCTCCCCAATGAGCAGTTCTTC. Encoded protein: CASSLDLPNEQFF.

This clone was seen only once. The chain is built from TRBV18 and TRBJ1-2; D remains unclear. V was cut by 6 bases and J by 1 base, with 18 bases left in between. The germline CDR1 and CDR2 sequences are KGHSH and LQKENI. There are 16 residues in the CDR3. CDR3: CASSRTPGRDNYGYTF. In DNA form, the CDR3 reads TGTGCCAGCTCCCGAACCCCCGGGAGAGATAACTATGGCTACACCTTC.

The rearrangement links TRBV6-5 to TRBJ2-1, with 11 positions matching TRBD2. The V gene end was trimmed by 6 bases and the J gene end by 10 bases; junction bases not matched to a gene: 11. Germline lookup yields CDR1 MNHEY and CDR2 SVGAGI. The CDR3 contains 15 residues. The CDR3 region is CASSQLAGARREQFF. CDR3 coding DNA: TGTGCCAGCAGCCAACTAGCGGGGGCCCGGAGGGAGCAGTTCTTC.

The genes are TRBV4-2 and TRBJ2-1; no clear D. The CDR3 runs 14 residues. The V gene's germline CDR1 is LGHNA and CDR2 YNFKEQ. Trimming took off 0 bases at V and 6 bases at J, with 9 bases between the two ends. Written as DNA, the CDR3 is TGTGCCAGCAGCCAAGAGCCTAATTCCAATGAGCAGTTCTTC. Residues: CASSQEPNSNEQFF.

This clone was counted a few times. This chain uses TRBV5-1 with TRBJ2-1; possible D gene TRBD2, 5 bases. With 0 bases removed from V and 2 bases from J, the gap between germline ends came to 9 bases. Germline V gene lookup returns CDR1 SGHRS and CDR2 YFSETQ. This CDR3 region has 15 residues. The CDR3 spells CASSLGGLTYNEQFF. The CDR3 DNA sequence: TGCGCCAGCAGCTTGGGAGGGCTGACCTACAATGAGCAGTTCTTC. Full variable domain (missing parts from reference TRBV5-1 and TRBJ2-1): KAGVTQTPRYLIKTRGQQVTLSCSPISGHRSVSWYQQTPGQGLQFLFEYFSETQRNKGNFPGRFSGRQFSNSRSEMNVSTLELGDSALYLCASSLGGLTYNEQFFGPGTRLTVL.

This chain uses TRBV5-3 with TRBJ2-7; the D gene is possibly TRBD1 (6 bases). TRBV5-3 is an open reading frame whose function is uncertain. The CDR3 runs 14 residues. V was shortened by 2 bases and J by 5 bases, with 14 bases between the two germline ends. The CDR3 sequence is CARSFNRETDEQYF. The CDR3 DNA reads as TGTGCCAGAAGCTTTAACAGGGAGACTGACGAGCAGTACTTC.

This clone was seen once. CDR3 DNA sequence: TGTGCCAGCAGCTTGGGCCACTATGGCTACACCTTC. Translated: CASSLGHYGYTF. The chain has TRBV11-2 and TRBJ1-2; D ambiguous. The CDR3 consists of 12 residues. Looked up from germline, CDR1 is SGHAT and CDR2 is FQNNGV. Trimming left V 3 bases short and J 3 bases short, with 5 bases between.

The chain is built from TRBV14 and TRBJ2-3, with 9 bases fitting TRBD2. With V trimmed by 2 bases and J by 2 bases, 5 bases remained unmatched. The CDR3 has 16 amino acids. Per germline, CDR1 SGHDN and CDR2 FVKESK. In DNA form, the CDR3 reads TGTGCCAGCAGCCAACCCGGGACTAGCTTCACAGATACGCAGTATTTT. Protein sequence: CASSQPGTSFTDTQYF. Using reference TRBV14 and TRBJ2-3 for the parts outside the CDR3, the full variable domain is EAGVTQFPSHSVIEKGQTVTLRCDPISGHDNLYWYRRVMGKEIKFLLHFVKESKQDESGMPNNRFLAERTGGTYSTLKVQPAELEDSGVYFCASSQPGTSFTDTQYFGPGTRLTVL.

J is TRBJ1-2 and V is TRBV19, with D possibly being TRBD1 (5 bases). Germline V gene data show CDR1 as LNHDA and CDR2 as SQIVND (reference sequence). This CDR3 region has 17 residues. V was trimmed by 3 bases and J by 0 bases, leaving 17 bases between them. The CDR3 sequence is CASSIEWGVTTNYGYTF. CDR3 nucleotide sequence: TGTGCCAGTAGTATTGAGTGGGGCGTTACTACTAACTATGGCTACACCTTC.

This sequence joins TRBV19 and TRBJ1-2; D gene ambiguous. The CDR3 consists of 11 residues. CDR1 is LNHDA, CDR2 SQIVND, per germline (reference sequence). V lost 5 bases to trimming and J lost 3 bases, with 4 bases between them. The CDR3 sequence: CASSLDYGYTF. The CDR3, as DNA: TGTGCCAGTAGTCTTGACTATGGCTACACCTTC.

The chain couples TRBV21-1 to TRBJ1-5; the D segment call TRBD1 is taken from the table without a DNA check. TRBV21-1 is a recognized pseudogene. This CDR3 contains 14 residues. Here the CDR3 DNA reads TGTGCCAGCAGCCCAGATAATAGCAATCAGCCCCAGCATTTT. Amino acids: CASSPDNSNQPQHF.

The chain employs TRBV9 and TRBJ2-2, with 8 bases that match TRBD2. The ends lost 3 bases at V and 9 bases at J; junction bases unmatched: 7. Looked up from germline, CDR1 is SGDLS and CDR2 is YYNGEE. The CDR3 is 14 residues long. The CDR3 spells CASSARGGGRELFF. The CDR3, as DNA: TGTGCCAGCAGCGCCCGGGGGGGAGGTCGGGAGCTGTTTTTT.